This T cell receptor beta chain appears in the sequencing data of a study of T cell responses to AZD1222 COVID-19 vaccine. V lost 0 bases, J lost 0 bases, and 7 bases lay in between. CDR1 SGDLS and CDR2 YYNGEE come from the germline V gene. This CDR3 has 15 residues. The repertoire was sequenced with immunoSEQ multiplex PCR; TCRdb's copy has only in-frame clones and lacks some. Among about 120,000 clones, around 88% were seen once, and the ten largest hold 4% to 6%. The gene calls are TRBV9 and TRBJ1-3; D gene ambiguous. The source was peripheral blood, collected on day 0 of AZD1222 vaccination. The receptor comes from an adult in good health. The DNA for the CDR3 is TGTGCCAGCAGCGTAGAGTTAGCCTCTGGAAACACCATATATTTT. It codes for CASSVELASGNTIYF.